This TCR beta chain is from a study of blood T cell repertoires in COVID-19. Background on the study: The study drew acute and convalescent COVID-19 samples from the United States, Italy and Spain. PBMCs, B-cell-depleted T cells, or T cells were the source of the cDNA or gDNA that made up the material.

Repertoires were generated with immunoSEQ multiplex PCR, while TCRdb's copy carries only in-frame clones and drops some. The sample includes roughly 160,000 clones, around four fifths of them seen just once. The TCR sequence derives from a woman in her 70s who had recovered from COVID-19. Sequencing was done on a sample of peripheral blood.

The CDR3 is CASRPWQGRTEAFF. The DNA of the CDR3 is TGTGCCAGCAGACCCTGGCAGGGAAGGACTGAAGCTTTCTTT. The chain carries TRBV28 and TRBJ1-1; TRBD1 might be the D (5 bases). From germline, CDR1 is MDHEN and CDR2 SYDVKM. Trimming removed 6 bases from V and 5 bases from J, with 16 bases in between. CDR3 length: 14 amino acids.